These 24 T cell receptor beta chains were all obtained from the same sample, sequenced in a study of Ad26.COV2.S vaccination and SARS-CoV-2 variants. The treatment denotes: approximately 18 received Ad26.COV2.S at low or high dose, single or two shots; roughly five received placebo; per-sample allocation not given. Day 63 after the first vaccine or placebo injection was the time point for sampling. The table came from immunoSEQ multiplex PCR; TCRdb's copy has only in-frame clones and leaves some out. Of 350,000 to 500,000 clones in the sample, around nine tenths were seen once. Specimen: peripheral blood, collected in a trial of Ad26.COV2.S vaccine versus placebo. These receptors were obtained from a person aged 18-65 years who received the Ad26.COV2.S COVID-19 vaccine or a placebo.

The chain links TRBV5-1 to TRBJ1-4; no clear D. The CDR3 sequence is 15 residues long. Germline assignment: CDR1 SGHRS and CDR2 YFSETQ. Trimming cost V 3 bases and J 0 bases, with 9 bases left between them. Written as DNA, the CDR3 is TGCGCCAGCAGCTCCGGGCCCTCAACTAATGAAAAACTGTTTTTT. Encoded protein: CASSSGPSTNEKLFF.

This clone appeared a single time. The V and J genes are TRBV19 and TRBJ2-3, with D perhaps matching TRBD1 or TRBD2 (5 bases each). Germline CDR1 is LNHDA and CDR2 is SQIVND (reference sequence). The CDR3 has 15 residues. The germline V and J ends were trimmed by 3 bases and 1 base, with 11 bases remaining between them. As DNA, the CDR3 is TGTGCCAGTAGTATCGGGACCCGCGGCACAGATACGCAGTATTTT. Translating it yields CASSIGTRGTDTQYF.

This clone was seen a single time. The gene calls are TRBV2 and TRBJ2-6; D not resolved. The CDR3 length is 16 residues. In germline, CDR1 is SNHLY, CDR2 FYNNEI. V lost 3 bases, J lost 0 bases, and 9 bases lay in between. The CDR3 loop reads CASSDSRSSGANVLTF. In DNA form, the CDR3 reads TGTGCCAGCAGTGACAGCCGAAGCTCTGGGGCCAACGTCCTGACTTTC. Using reference TRBV2 and TRBJ2-6 for the parts outside the CDR3, the full variable domain is EPEVTQTPSHQVTQMGQEVILRCVPISNHLYFYWYRQILGQKVEFLVSFYNNEISEKSEIFDDQFSVERPDGSNFTLKIRSTKLEDSAMYFCASSDSRSSGANVLTFGAGSRLTVL.

V usage is TRBV29-1 and J usage is TRBJ2-7, with 9 bases matching TRBD2. V lost 0 bases, J lost 2 bases, and 8 bases stayed unmatched. Germline CDR1 SQVTM, CDR2 ANQGSEA. CDR3 length equals 16 residues. CDR3 region: CSVEDLNSGGPYEQYF. DNA of the CDR3: TGCAGCGTTGAAGATTTGAATAGCGGGGGACCCTACGAGCAGTACTTC.

The gene calls are TRBV7-9 and TRBJ1-1, with D possibly being TRBD1 (6 bases). Trimming shortened V by 5 bases and J by 3 bases, and 13 bases separated the two germline ends. The CDR3 consists of 14 residues. CDR1 is SEHNR, CDR2 FQNEAQ, per germline (reference sequence). DNA of the CDR3: TGTGCCAGCAGCCCAAGACAGGAACACACTGAAGCTTTCTTT. Translation gives CASSPRQEHTEAFF.

V gene TRBV11-2 combines with J gene TRBJ1-1, with 8 positions matching TRBD1. This CDR3 has 16 residues. The V gene end was trimmed by 5 bases and the J gene end by 4 bases; junction bases not matched to a gene: 12. Germline V lookup: CDR1 SGHAT, CDR2 FQNNGV. Here the CDR3 reads CASSRLPGGIGTEAFF. CDR3 nucleotides: TGTGCCAGCAGCCGACTTCCAGGGGGCATCGGCACTGAAGCTTTCTTT.

This rearrangement joins TRBV7-9 to TRBJ2-2, with D unresolved. CDR1 and CDR2 (germline): SEHNR, FQNEAQ (reference sequence). The CDR3 loop spans 15 amino acids. V dropped 6 bases and J dropped 0 bases, with 11 bases sitting between them. The CDR3 loop reads CASSSPNPNTGELFF. For the CDR3, the DNA is TGTGCCAGCAGTTCCCCGAACCCGAACACCGGGGAGCTGTTTTTT.

This rearrangement joins TRBV27 to TRBJ2-3, with D hard to call. CDR1 MNHEY and CDR2 SMNVEV come from the germline V gene (reference sequence). This CDR3 region has 15 residues. The V end lost 2 bases, the J end lost 3 bases, and 12 bases lay between the germline ends. The CDR3 protein is CASSLVPGATDTQYF. The CDR3 DNA is TGTGCCAGCAGTTTAGTTCCAGGAGCTACAGATACGCAGTATTTT.

This rearrangement joins TRBV9 to TRBJ2-5; D remains unclear. V lost 0 bases and J 3 bases, leaving 9 bases between the germline ends. There are 14 residues in the CDR3. The germline V gene encodes CDR1 SGDLS and CDR2 YYNGEE. CDR3 region: CASSVGVGKETQYF. The CDR3 bases are TGTGCCAGCAGCGTAGGAGTAGGGAAAGAGACCCAGTACTTC.

J is TRBJ2-7 and V is TRBV3-1 (or the pseudogene TRBV3-2); weak D call: TRBD1 (6 bases). The germline V and J ends were trimmed by 6 bases and 5 bases, with 11 bases remaining between them. Germline assignment: CDR1 LGHDT and CDR2 YNNKEL (reference sequence). The CDR3 is 12 amino acids. CDR3 sequence reads: CASSQGPDEQYF. The CDR3 DNA sequence: TGTGCCAGCAGTCAGGGGCCTGACGAGCAGTACTTC.

In this sample, this clone turned up a few times. V usage is TRBV4-1 and J usage is TRBJ1-6; D is unclear. V shed 2 bases and J shed 8 bases, with 10 bases lying between them. The CDR3 is made up of 14 amino acids. Looked up from germline, CDR1 is MGHRA and CDR2 is YSYEKL. This CDR3 reads CASSQQVRYSPLHF. The CDR3 DNA reads TGCGCCAGCAGCCAACAAGTCCGGTATTCACCCCTCCACTTT.

The CDR3, as DNA: TGTGCCAGCCAGGACAGCCCCTCTGGGGCCAACGTCCTGACTTTC. Translating it yields CASQDSPSGANVLTF. This chain uses TRBV4-2 with TRBJ2-6; a weak D match, TRBD1 (6 bases). The V end was cut by 8 bases, the J end by 0 bases, with 11 bases between. In germline, CDR1 is LGHNA, CDR2 YNFKEQ. The CDR3 covers 15 residues.

Only one count was recorded for this clone. The CDR3 loop reads CAISDQTEAYGYTF. The CDR3 DNA follows: TGTGCCATCAGTGACCAGACAGAAGCCTATGGCTACACCTTC. The V and J genes are TRBV10-3 and TRBJ1-2; a possible D gene is TRBD1 (5 bases). Germline V gene data show CDR1 as ENHRY and CDR2 as SYGVKD. The CDR3 runs 14 residues. The V gene lost 3 bases and the J gene lost 4 bases, with 12 bases spanning the gap.

The genes are TRBV6-2 or TRBV6-3 and TRBJ1-4, with D hard to call. Per germline, CDR1 MNHEY and CDR2 SVGEGT. This CDR3 comprises 14 residues. Trimming took off 0 bases at V and 3 bases at J, with 5 bases between the two ends. This CDR3 reads CASSYSGPNEKLFF. Written as DNA, the CDR3 is TGTGCCAGCAGTTACTCCGGACCTAATGAAAAACTGTTTTTT.

The chain is built from TRBV19 and TRBJ2-1; 13 bases fit TRBD2. Trimming removed 5 bases from V and 7 bases from J; junction bases left unmatched: 8. The CDR3 runs to 16 residues. From germline, CDR1 is LNHDA and CDR2 SQIVND (reference sequence). DNA of the CDR3: TGTGCCAGTAGTGTACTAGCGGGGGGGACGTGGAATGAGCAGTTCTTC. Its protein product is CASSVLAGGTWNEQFF. Full variable domain (outside the CDR3, taken from reference TRBV19 and TRBJ2-1): DGGITQSPKYLFRKEGQNVTLSCEQNLNHDAMYWYRQDPGQGLRLIYYSQIVNDFQKGDIAEGYSVSREKKESFPLTVTSAQKNPTAFYLCASSVLAGGTWNEQFFGPGTRLTVL.

The chain is built from TRBV6-2 or TRBV6-3 and TRBJ2-2; perhaps TRBD2 as D (6 bases). With 2 bases removed from V and 1 base from J, the gap between germline ends came to 11 bases. CDR3 length: 16 amino acids. Germline CDR1 is MNHEY and CDR2 is SVGEGT. The CDR3 DNA follows: TGTGCCAGCAGTTACGGAGGTAGCGGGAACACCGGGGAGCTGTTTTTT. Translating it yields CASSYGGSGNTGELFF.

V usage is TRBV7-2 and J usage is TRBJ1-4; D is perhaps TRBD1 (5 bases). Germline lookup yields CDR1 SGHTA and CDR2 FQGNSA. Trimming took off 3 bases at V and 8 bases at J, with 13 bases between the two ends. CDR3 size: 14 residues. CDR3 sequence: CASSLGPGEEKLFF. CDR3 in DNA: TGTGCCAGCAGCTTGGGGCCGGGGGAGGAAAAACTGTTTTTT.

The chain couples TRBV7-8 to TRBJ2-7, with unresolved D. V dropped 5 bases and J dropped 3 bases, with 5 bases sitting between them. The germline V gene has CDR1 SGHVS and CDR2 FQNEAQ. This CDR3 region has 11 residues. CDR3 sequence: CASSAYYEQYF. Written as DNA, the CDR3 is TGTGCCAGCAGCGCTTACTACGAGCAGTACTTC.

The chain is built from TRBV11-2 and TRBJ2-7; 9 bases agree with TRBD2. With 5 bases clipped from V and 6 bases from J, the junction kept 11 bases outside the gene matches. This CDR3 is built from 15 residues. Germline assignment: CDR1 SGHAT and CDR2 FQNNGV. Here the CDR3 reads CASSPHSGGPLEQYF. DNA for the CDR3: TGTGCCAGCAGCCCTCATAGCGGGGGCCCCCTCGAGCAGTACTTC.

V gene TRBV6-2 or TRBV6-3 combines with J gene TRBJ2-7; either TRBD1 or TRBD2 may fit D (5 bases each). The V gene's germline CDR1 is MNHEY and CDR2 SVGEGT. The V end was cut by 0 bases, the J end by 5 bases, with 17 bases between. The length of the CDR3 is 16 residues. The CDR3 here is CASSYSVGSGLNEQYF. CDR3 nucleotides: TGTGCCAGCAGTTACTCCGTGGGGTCGGGGCTTAACGAGCAGTACTTC.

V usage is TRBV7-3 and J usage is TRBJ2-6; TRBD2 is a possible D gene (6 bases). The CDR3 runs to 16 residues. V lost 4 bases and J 0 bases, leaving 10 bases between the germline ends. Germline CDR1 is SGHTA and CDR2 is FQGTGA. The CDR3 DNA sequence: TGTGCCAGCAGCTCCGGGGGAGGCTCTGGGGCCAACGTCCTGACTTTC. It codes for CASSSGGGSGANVLTF.

This rearrangement joins TRBV18 to TRBJ2-3; D gene unclear. The V end lost 6 bases, the J end lost 9 bases, and 10 bases lay between the germline ends. Germline CDR1 is KGHSH and CDR2 is LQKENI. The CDR3 length is 11 residues. Written as DNA, the CDR3 is TGTGCCAGCTCGACACTAAACACGCAGTATTTT. Translated: CASSTLNTQYF.

The rearrangement uses TRBV19 and TRBJ2-7; the D gene could be TRBD1 or TRBD2 (5 bases each). The CDR3 extends over 16 amino acids. Trimming cost V 9 bases and J 2 bases, with 23 bases left between them. From germline, CDR1 is LNHDA and CDR2 SQIVND (reference sequence). CDR3 sequence (DNA): TGTGCCAGCAGCGTCGCATGGGGGACCGTACCCTACGAGCAGTACTTC. Its protein is CASSVAWGTVPYEQYF.

V usage is TRBV28 and J usage is TRBJ2-5; a weak D match, TRBD1 (6 bases). Trimming cost V 5 bases and J 3 bases, with 19 bases left between them. This CDR3 is 16 amino acids long. The germline V gene encodes CDR1 MDHEN and CDR2 SYDVKM. CDR3 residues: CASSPSGTPMKETQYF. Here the CDR3 DNA reads TGTGCCAGCAGTCCCTCCGGGACACCCATGAAAGAGACCCAGTACTTC.